These 19 T cell receptor beta chains came from one sample sequenced in a study of T cell responses to AZD1222 COVID-19 vaccine. Clones were sequenced by immunoSEQ multiplex PCR, and TCRdb holds only the in-frame ones, with some missing. The sample shows around 99,000 clones, over 80% of them seen only once. The sample was peripheral blood, taken on day 0 of AZD1222 vaccination. The source of these receptors is an adult in good health.

The count of this clone is one. This chain uses TRBV19 with TRBJ2-3; D unclear. This CDR3 comprises 12 residues. CDR1 is LNHDA and CDR2 is SQIVND in the germline V gene (reference sequence). With 9 bases removed from V and 6 bases from J, the gap between germline ends came to 13 bases. The CDR3 reads CASHGAGDTQYF. For the CDR3, the DNA is TGTGCCAGCCACGGTGCAGGCGATACGCAGTATTTT. The full variable domain, with the rest looked up from reference TRBV19 and TRBJ2-3, is DGGITQSPKYLFRKEGQNVTLSCEQNLNHDAMYWYRQDPGQGLRLIYYSQIVNDFQKGDIAEGYSVSREKKESFPLTVTSAQKNPTAFYLCASHGAGDTQYFGPGTRLTVL.

The chain joins TRBV9 to TRBJ1-2; 7 positions agree with TRBD1. Trimming removed 5 bases from V and 4 bases from J; junction bases left unmatched: 8. The germline gives CDR1 SGDLS, CDR2 YYNGEE. This CDR3 has 14 amino acids. This CDR3 reads CASSLGGSFYGYTF. CDR3 DNA sequence: TGTGCCAGCAGTTTAGGGGGCAGCTTCTATGGCTACACCTTC.

V gene TRBV14 combines with J gene TRBJ2-7; unclear D gene. Germline V CDR1 and CDR2: SGHDN, FVKESK. This CDR3 is 15 amino acids long. Trimming removed 4 bases at V and 9 bases at J, with 22 bases between. The CDR3 coding sequence is TGTGCCAGCAGCCTGTCGGGCATCGGTCCTGTTGGGCAGTACTTC. Translating it yields CASSLSGIGPVGQYF.

J is TRBJ1-1 and V is TRBV4-1; D call uncertain. Germline V gene data show CDR1 as MGHRA and CDR2 as YSYEKL. The CDR3 contains 11 residues. With 1 base removed from V and 5 bases from J, the gap between germline ends came to 2 bases. Here the CDR3 DNA reads TGCGCCAGCAGCCAAGGAACTGAAGCTTTCTTT. Translation: CASSQGTEAFF.

This clone has only one observation. The rearrangement links TRBV7-2 to TRBJ2-7; D is perhaps TRBD1 (5 bases). The CDR3 is 15 amino acids. Germline lookup yields CDR1 SGHTA and CDR2 FQGNSA. The germline V and J ends were trimmed by 6 bases and 3 bases, with 18 bases remaining between them. The CDR3 bases are TGTGCCAGCAGTCGCCCCCAGGGCTTCCTCTACGAGCAGTACTTC. Residues: CASSRPQGFLYEQYF.

This chain uses TRBV19 with TRBJ1-5, with TRBD1 as a possible D gene (5 bases). Trimming left V 5 bases short and J 5 bases short, with 19 bases between. This CDR3 has 16 residues. The V gene's germline CDR1 is LNHDA and CDR2 SQIVND (reference sequence). The DNA for the CDR3 is TGTGCCAGTAGTTCCCCGGGACGCAGCGGGGATCAGCCCCAGCATTTT. This codes for CASSSPGRSGDQPQHF.

This clone has a single count. The J gene is TRBJ1-1, the V gene TRBV25-1; 7 bases are shared with TRBD1. CDR1 and CDR2 from the germline V gene are MGHDK and SYGVNS. The CDR3 consists of 13 residues. Germline trimming cut 4 bases from V and 4 bases from J; bases unmatched to any gene: 3. The CDR3 coding sequence is TGTGCCAGCAGTGTAGGGGGCTTCACTGAAGCTTTCTTT. Translation gives CASSVGGFTEAFF.

This clone was observed once. This sequence joins TRBV7-6 and TRBJ2-7; TRBD1 aligns across 8 bases. V trimming: 5 bases; J trimming: 5 bases; junction bases outside the gene matches: 14. The CDR3 is 16 residues long. CDR1 is SGHVS and CDR2 is FNYEAQ in the germline V gene. CDR3 region: CASSPAAGQGGDEQYF. The CDR3 nucleotides are TGTGCCAGCAGCCCGGCCGCTGGACAGGGAGGCGACGAGCAGTACTTC.

This rearrangement joins TRBV12-3 or TRBV12-4 to TRBJ1-5, with D tentatively TRBD1 (5 bases). Trimming cost V 8 bases and J 3 bases, with 11 bases left between them. The CDR3 covers 13 residues. DNA of the CDR3: TGTGCCAGCCGCGACAGAAACAATCAGCCCCAGCATTTT. Protein product: CASRDRNNQPQHF.

In this sample, this clone turned up once. V is TRBV5-1 and J is TRBJ2-3; maybe TRBD2 (6 bases). The CDR3 is 16 residues long. V was shortened by 0 bases and J by 4 bases, with 15 bases between the two germline ends. The germline gives CDR1 SGHRS, CDR2 YFSETQ. For the CDR3, the DNA is TGCGCCAGCAGCTTGGGGGGGGATGCCCTGGCAGATACGCAGTATTTT. It is translated as CASSLGGDALADTQYF.

J is TRBJ2-5 and V is TRBV27, with D tentatively TRBD1 (6 bases). Germline values: CDR1 MNHEY, CDR2 SMNVEV (reference sequence). V was cut by 2 bases and J by 5 bases, with 15 bases left in between. The CDR3 is 15 amino acids. The CDR3 spells CASSLVGQLMETQYF. In DNA, the CDR3 is TGTGCCAGCAGTTTAGTCGGACAGCTTATGGAGACCCAGTACTTC.

The V call is TRBV4-1, the J call TRBJ1-4; TRBD1 matches 10 bases. CDR3 size: 18 residues. V was pared by 0 bases and J by 3 bases, with 7 bases of the junction left unmatched. Germline lookup yields CDR1 MGHRA and CDR2 YSYEKL. CDR3 sequence: CASSQDIRQGAANEKLFF. Written as DNA, the CDR3 is TGCGCCAGCAGCCAAGATATAAGACAGGGGGCGGCTAATGAAAAACTGTTTTTT.

The chain recombines TRBV30 with TRBJ1-1, with a tentative D call TRBD1 (6 bases). The V and J ends lost 6 bases and 1 base respectively, with 18 bases between them. CDR3 length: 15 residues. CDR1 is GTSNPN and CDR2 is SVGIG in the germline V gene (reference sequence). CDR3 in amino acids: CACQTVAGENTEAFF. The CDR3 nucleotides read TGTGCCTGTCAAACTGTAGCAGGGGAGAACACTGAAGCTTTCTTT.

The DNA for the CDR3 is TGTGCCAGCAGCGCACAAGACTCTGGAAACACCATATATTTT. Amino acid sequence: CASSAQDSGNTIYF. V gene TRBV3-1 (or the pseudogene TRBV3-2) combines with J gene TRBJ1-3; D remains unclear. The germline CDR1 and CDR2 sequences are LGHDT and YNNKEL (reference sequence). Trimming removed 5 bases at V and 0 bases at J, with 8 bases between. CDR3 length: 14 amino acids.

The genes are TRBV11-2 and TRBJ1-1; D remains unclear. The germline V gene has CDR1 SGHAT and CDR2 FQNNGV. This CDR3 spans 11 amino acids. The V gene lost 4 bases and the J gene lost 11 bases, with 11 bases spanning the gap. The CDR3 reads CASSSQLVAFF. The CDR3 DNA is TGTGCCAGCAGCTCCCAGTTGGTGGCTTTCTTT.

The gene calls are TRBV5-6 and TRBJ1-2; D gene uncertain. This CDR3 is built from 12 residues. The V gene lost 2 bases and the J gene lost 6 bases, with 8 bases spanning the gap. Germline CDR1 is SGHDT and CDR2 is YYEEEE. The CDR3 loop reads CASSFQGNGYTF. The CDR3 DNA reads TGTGCCAGCAGCTTCCAAGGTAATGGCTACACCTTC.

V gene TRBV6-4 combines with J gene TRBJ1-1; D remains ambiguous. Germline CDR1 is MRHNA and CDR2 is SNTAGT. V was trimmed by 3 bases and J by 0 bases, leaving 5 bases between them. The CDR3 spans 13 residues. The DNA of the CDR3 is TGTGCCAGCAGTGATCAGGTGAACACTGAAGCTTTCTTT. Translation gives CASSDQVNTEAFF.

The V call is TRBV2, the J call TRBJ1-5; TRBD1 might be the D (6 bases). The CDR3 is 14 residues long. Germline V gene data show CDR1 as SNHLY and CDR2 as FYNNEI. The V gene lost 6 bases and the J gene lost 0 bases, with 9 bases spanning the gap. DNA for the CDR3: TGTGCCAGCAGGGGAGGGGGTAGCAATCAGCCCCAGCATTTT. This translates into CASRGGGSNQPQHF.

The CDR3 sequence: CASTIASGSSYNEQFF. The CDR3, as DNA: TGTGCCAGCACTATTGCGAGCGGGAGCTCCTACAATGAGCAGTTCTTC. The chain recombines TRBV2 with TRBJ2-1; 8 positions match TRBD2. Germline V gives CDR1 SNHLY, CDR2 FYNNEI. V lost 7 bases to trimming and J lost 0 bases; unmatched junction nucleotides: 8. This CDR3 contains 16 residues.